The 9 T cell receptor beta chains reported below all come from one sample, sequenced in a study of blood T cell repertoires in COVID-19. Clones were sequenced by immunoSEQ multiplex PCR, and TCRdb holds only the in-frame ones, with some missing. The table shows fewer than 500,000 clones, with roughly 89% occurring only once. Sequencing was done on a sample of peripheral blood. Source of these receptors: a man aged 18 to 29 with COVID-19, enrolled during active disease.

The genes are TRBV27 and TRBJ2-7; 8 nucleotides match TRBD1. The CDR3 contains 15 residues. Germline trimming cut 5 bases from V and 3 bases from J; bases unmatched to any gene: 9. Looked up from germline, CDR1 is MNHEY and CDR2 is SMNVEV (reference sequence). This CDR3 is CASSKPGQGLYEQYF. In DNA form, the CDR3 reads TGTGCCAGCAGTAAACCTGGACAGGGACTCTACGAGCAGTACTTC.

The chain carries TRBV7-8 and TRBJ2-3; 9 positions agree with TRBD2. The junction had 4 bases not matched to a gene; V was cut back by 1 base and J by 2 bases. The germline V gene has CDR1 SGHVS and CDR2 FQNEAQ. The CDR3 contains 16 residues. The CDR3 reads CASSLGVAGVTDTQYF. CDR3 nucleotide sequence: TGTGCCAGCAGCTTAGGGGTAGCGGGGGTCACAGATACGCAGTATTTT.

The chain couples TRBV7-8 to TRBJ2-1; 7 positions agree with TRBD1. Trimming removed 1 base from V and 1 base from J; junction bases left unmatched: 7. Looked up from germline, CDR1 is SGHVS and CDR2 is FQNEAQ. The CDR3 runs to 17 residues. The DNA of the CDR3 is TGTGCCAGCAGCTTAGGAGACAGGGCCTCTTCCTACAATGAGCAGTTCTTC. Amino acids: CASSLGDRASSYNEQFF.

The V gene is TRBV11-3, the J gene TRBJ1-2; TRBD1 matches 7 bases. CDR1 SGHNT and CDR2 YENEEA come from the germline V gene. The length of the CDR3 is 16 residues. V gave up 4 bases and J gave up 0 bases; unmatched junction bases: 8. The CDR3 bases are TGTGCCAGCAGCTCCGGGGGACAGTTCACTAACTATGGCTACACCTTC. This codes for CASSSGGQFTNYGYTF.

This CDR3 reads CASQAGHKVGYEQYF. The CDR3 DNA is TGCGCCAGCCAAGCTGGACATAAGGTTGGCTACGAGCAGTACTTC. The chain has TRBV10-2 and TRBJ2-7; D may be TRBD1 (5 bases). The V gene lost 8 bases and the J gene lost 3 bases, with 20 bases spanning the gap. Germline V CDR1 and CDR2: WSHSY, SAAADI. There are 15 residues in the CDR3.

DNA of the CDR3: TGTGCCAGCAGCTTGGGGTCTGCGGGGGGGCCTGGCGAGCAGTACTTC. It is translated as CASSLGSAGGPGEQYF. The chain carries TRBV5-6 and TRBJ2-7, with TRBD2 identical over 9 bases. The CDR3 is made up of 16 amino acids. From germline, CDR1 is SGHDT and CDR2 YYEEEE. The J segment lost 6 bases and the V segment lost 0 bases, leaving 10 bases of the junction unmatched. The full variable domain, completed using reference TRBV5-6 and TRBJ2-7, is DAGVTQSPTHLIKTRGQQVTLRCSPKSGHDTVSWYQQALGQGPQFIFQYYEEEERQRGNFPDRFSGHQFPNYSSELNVNALLLGDSALYLCASSLGSAGGPGEQYFGPGTRLTVT.

The chain joins TRBV13 to TRBJ2-7; 7 bases are shared with TRBD1. Trimming took 5 bases from V and 2 from J; bases not matched to a gene: 3. This CDR3 is built from 13 residues. Germline assignment: CDR1 PRHDT and CDR2 FYEKMQ (reference sequence). CDR3: CASSMGQTYEQYF. The CDR3 DNA sequence: TGTGCCAGCAGCATGGGACAGACCTACGAGCAGTACTTC.

The count of this clone is one. This chain joins TRBV4-1 and TRBJ2-3; maybe TRBD1 (6 bases). The CDR3 sequence is 17 residues long. Trimming took off 3 bases at V and 5 bases at J, with 21 bases between the two ends. Germline-derived CDR1 and CDR2 are MGHRA and YSYEKL. CDR3 nucleotides: TGCGCCAGCAGCCAGGATTCCGTACAGGGTACCGGAGATACGCAGTATTTT. As protein: CASSQDSVQGTGDTQYF.

The gene calls are TRBV3-1 (or the pseudogene TRBV3-2) and TRBJ2-1; 7 nucleotides match TRBD1. Germline loops: CDR1 LGHDT, CDR2 YNNKEL (reference sequence). Losses at the gene ends were 4 bases for V and 5 bases for J; bases not matched to a gene: 17. The CDR3 sequence is 18 residues long. CDR3 nucleotides: TGTGCCAGCAGCCGAAGGTTACCCGTAGGGGACAGTAACAATGAGCAGTTCTTC. Translating it yields CASSRRLPVGDSNNEQFF.